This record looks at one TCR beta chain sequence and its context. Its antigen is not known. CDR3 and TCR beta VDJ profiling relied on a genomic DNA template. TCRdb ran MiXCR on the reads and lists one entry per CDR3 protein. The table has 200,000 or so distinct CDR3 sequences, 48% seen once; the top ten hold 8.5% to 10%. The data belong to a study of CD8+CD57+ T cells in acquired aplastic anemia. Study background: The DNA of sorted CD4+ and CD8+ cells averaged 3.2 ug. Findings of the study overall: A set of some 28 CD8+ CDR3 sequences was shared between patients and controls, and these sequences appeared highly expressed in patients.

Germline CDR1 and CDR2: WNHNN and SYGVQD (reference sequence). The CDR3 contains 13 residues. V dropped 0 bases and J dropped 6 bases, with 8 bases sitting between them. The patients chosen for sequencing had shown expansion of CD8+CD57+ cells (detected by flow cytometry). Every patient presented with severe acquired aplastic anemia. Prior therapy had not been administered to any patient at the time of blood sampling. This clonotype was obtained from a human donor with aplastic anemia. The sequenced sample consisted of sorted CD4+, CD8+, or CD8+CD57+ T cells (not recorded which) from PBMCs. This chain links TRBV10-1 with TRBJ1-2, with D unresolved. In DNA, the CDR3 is TGCGCCAGCAGTGAGTCGCCTGGGCATGGCTACACCTTC. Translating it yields CASSESPGHGYTF.